One sample yielded the 25 T cell receptor beta chains listed below, sequenced in a study of CD8 T cells in ankylosing spondylitis (dated by TCRdb to about 2017). Library creation used 5' RACE. The sample was run on an Illumina HiSeq 2500. Using fastp at Q25 and MiXCR, TCRdb reprocessed the public reads and kept productive beta chains. A single entry per CDR3 protein holds the most common genes and DNA from its merged rows. This sample gives about 190,000 distinct CDR3 sequences in total; roughly 13% of them show up just once. The ten top clones hold roughly 9.6% of the sample. The sequencing sample was made of blood, either unsorted or a sorted T cell fraction (not recorded which). These receptors all stem from a female donor with ankylosing spondylitis or in good health (not recorded which).

This clonotype was seen many times. The rearrangement links TRBV11-2 to TRBJ2-3; TRBD1 matches 10 bases. CDR3 length equals 16 residues. V trimming: 5 bases; J trimming: 1 base; junction bases outside the gene matches: 6. Per the germline V gene, CDR1 is SGHAT and CDR2 is FQNNGV. The CDR3 bases are TGTGCCAGCAGCATCGGGACAGGGGCCCGCACAGATACGCAGTATTTT. Amino acids: CASSIGTGARTDTQYF.

The V call is TRBV6-2 or TRBV6-3, the J call TRBJ2-1; possibly TRBD1 for D (5 bases). With 5 bases removed from V and 6 bases from J, the gap between germline ends came to 20 bases. This CDR3 region has 16 residues. Germline values: CDR1 MNHEY, CDR2 SVGEGT. The CDR3 DNA sequence: TGTGCCAGCAGTCCCATAGGACAAGGGGCGTCCAATGAGCAGTTCTTC. Translation gives CASSPIGQGASNEQFF.

This clonotype was detected a few times. This chain links TRBV7-6 with TRBJ1-1, with a possible D match to TRBD1 (6 bases). Germline V CDR1 and CDR2: SGHVS, FNYEAQ. The V end was cut by 5 bases, the J end by 1 base, with 11 bases between. The CDR3 sequence is 14 residues long. CDR3 in amino acids: CASSARTANTEAFF. The CDR3 DNA follows: TGTGCCAGCAGCGCACGGACAGCGAACACTGAAGCTTTCTTT.

This clonotype was detected only a few times. The genes are TRBV6-6 and TRBJ1-5, with no clear D. V was shortened by 5 bases and J by 4 bases, with 9 bases between the two germline ends. CDR1 MNHNY and CDR2 SVGAGI come from the germline V gene (reference sequence). This CDR3 spans 13 amino acids. DNA for the CDR3: TGTGCCAGCAGTCGGACCACAAATCAGCCCCAGCATTTT. This gives the protein CASSRTTNQPQHF.

This clonotype was recorded many times. The chain combines TRBV30 with TRBJ2-4, with D unresolved. Germline V gene lookup returns CDR1 GTSNPN and CDR2 SVGIG (reference sequence). V was shortened by 2 bases and J by 0 bases, with 5 bases between the two germline ends. CDR3 size: 13 residues. CDR3 amino acids: CAWSKLAKNIQYF. CDR3 nucleotide sequence: TGTGCCTGGAGTAAACTAGCCAAAAACATTCAGTACTTC.

Turning to this clonotype: With a much larger clone just one base away, this may be a read error. The gene calls are TRBV12-3 or TRBV12-4 and TRBJ1-1; D remains ambiguous. The germline V and J ends were trimmed by 6 bases and 3 bases, with 14 bases remaining between them. CDR3 size: 14 residues. The CDR3 region is CASRSTLMDTEAFF. The CDR3 DNA sequence: TGTGCCAGCAGATCCACACTTATGGACACTGAAGCTTTCTTT.

V and J are TRBV29-1 and TRBJ2-5; 12 positions match TRBD2. CDR3 length equals 15 residues. V trimming: 5 bases; J trimming: 1 base; junction bases outside the gene matches: 5. Per the germline V gene, CDR1 is SQVTM and CDR2 is ANQGSEA. The CDR3 sequence: CSVSGTSGFQETQYF. The DNA for the CDR3 is TGCAGCGTTTCCGGGACTAGCGGGTTCCAAGAGACCCAGTACTTC.

Turning to this clonotype: A much bigger clone sits one base away, suggesting this may be a read error. The missing conserved phenylalanine or tryptophan at the end of this CDR3 makes a read error likely. The J gene is TRBJ2-3, the V gene TRBV20-1, with 9 bases aligning to TRBD2. This CDR3 is 15 amino acids long. CDR1 is DFQATT and CDR2 is SNEGSKA in the germline V gene (reference sequence). V trimming: 4 bases; J trimming: 3 bases; junction bases outside the gene matches: 8. CDR3 in amino acids: CSAIASGMSTDTQYS. The CDR3 region has the DNA TGCAGTGCTATCGCTAGCGGGATGAGTACAGATACGCAGTATTCT.

This clonotype was counted only a few times. The chain's CDR3 is CSAYLGAAGIDTQYF. The CDR3, as DNA: TGCAGTGCTTACTTAGGGGCGGCCGGGATAGATACGCAGTATTTT. The rearrangement links TRBV20-1 to TRBJ2-3; possibly TRBD1 or TRBD2 for D (5 bases each). The germline V and J ends were trimmed by 5 bases and 5 bases, with 20 bases remaining between them. The CDR3 extends over 15 amino acids. From germline, CDR1 is DFQATT and CDR2 SNEGSKA (reference sequence).

The rearrangement links TRBV12-3 or TRBV12-4 to TRBJ1-5; tentatively, D is TRBD1 (6 bases). V was shortened by 4 bases and J by 7 bases, with 8 bases between the two germline ends. The CDR3 runs 12 residues. CDR3 in amino acids: CASSSTGQPQHF. CDR3 bases: TGTGCCAGCAGTTCCACAGGGCAGCCCCAGCATTTT.

This clonotype was recorded many times. This rearrangement joins TRBV7-2 to TRBJ1-3; D ambiguous. CDR3 length: 15 amino acids. The germline gives CDR1 SGHTA, CDR2 FQGNSA. Trimming stripped 0 bases from V and 2 bases from J, with 8 bases between. CDR3 nucleotides: TGTGCCAGCAGCTTAGCCCCTGGCCCTGGAAACACCATATATTTT. Protein: CASSLAPGPGNTIYF.

This clonotype was seen repeatedly, ten times or more. The V and J genes are TRBV29-1 and TRBJ2-7; no firm D call. V lost 3 bases, J lost 4 bases, and 13 bases lay in between. Germline V gene data show CDR1 as SQVTM and CDR2 as ANQGSEA. The CDR3 runs to 13 residues. The CDR3 DNA reads as TGCAGCGTTGATTTCGGCTTTCTATACGAGCAGTACTTC. Translating gives CSVDFGFLYEQYF.

This clonotype was found a few times. The chain couples TRBV12-3 or TRBV12-4 to TRBJ1-1; TRBD1 aligns across 7 bases. V trimming: 4 bases; J trimming: 1 base; junction bases outside the gene matches: 6. CDR3 size: 15 residues. This chain's CDR3 is CASSSQGGANTEAFF. CDR3 nucleotide sequence: TGTGCCAGCAGTTCCCAGGGGGGGGCGAACACTGAAGCTTTCTTT.

This chain connects TRBV12-3 or TRBV12-4 to TRBJ1-5; D unresolved. CDR3 length: 12 amino acids. V was clipped by 3 bases and J by 7 bases, with 7 bases between them. The CDR3 DNA is TGTGCCAGCAGTTTTCGATCGCAGCCCCAGCATTTT. Translating it yields CASSFRSQPQHF.

This rearrangement joins TRBV28 to TRBJ1-1, with unresolved D. The CDR3 is made up of 13 amino acids. Trimming removed 8 bases at V and 1 base at J, with 11 bases between. Per the germline V gene, CDR1 is MDHEN and CDR2 is SYDVKM. The CDR3 DNA reads as TGTGCCAGCCGGCGGACTCAGAACACTGAAGCTTTCTTT. It specifies CASRRTQNTEAFF.

The gene calls are TRBV12-3 or TRBV12-4 and TRBJ2-5, with D uncertain. The V and J ends lost 4 bases and 1 base respectively, with 10 bases between them. The CDR3 runs 14 residues. The CDR3 bases are TGTGCCAGCAGTTCCGACGAAGTCCAAGAGACCCAGTACTTC. This translates into CASSSDEVQETQYF.

As regards this clonotype: A much larger clone sits a single nucleotide away, making a read error possible. The chain joins TRBV27 to TRBJ1-1; no definite D call. Germline assignment: CDR1 MNHEY and CDR2 SMNVEV (reference sequence). The CDR3 consists of 15 residues. CDR3 loop: CAGSLKAGRLGEAFF. The CDR3 DNA follows: TGTGCCGGCAGTTTAAAAGCTGGGCGGTTGGGTGAAGCTTTCTTT.

With regard to this clonotype: Its ends do not fully match the called genes, so a read error is possible. The chain uses TRBV6-1 and TRBJ2-2, with D maybe TRBD2 (5 bases). The CDR3 is made up of 13 amino acids. CDR1 is MNHNS and CDR2 is SASEGT in the germline V gene. The CDR3, as DNA: TGTGCCAGCAGTGACAATACGGCCGGGGAGCTGCTTTTT. It yields the protein CASSDNTAGELLF.

As concerns this clonotype: This may come from a read error, since a much larger clone is one base off. The J gene is TRBJ2-2, the V gene TRBV7-3, with D unresolved. From germline, CDR1 is SGHTA and CDR2 FQGTGA. The CDR3 sequence is 12 residues long. The DNA of the CDR3 is TGTGCCAGCCGGGCAACCACCGAGGAGCTGTTTTTT. It encodes CASRATTEELFF.

The chain combines TRBV7-9 with TRBJ2-7, with D tentatively TRBD1 or TRBD2 (5 bases each). This CDR3 has 14 amino acids. The germline CDR1 and CDR2 sequences are SEHNR and FQNEAQ (reference sequence). Trimming removed 5 bases from V and 1 base from J, with 12 bases in between. CDR3 DNA: TGTGCCAGCAGCCCGAGAGGGGTATCCTACGAGCAGTACTTC. It translates to CASSPRGVSYEQYF.

This clonotype has only a few counts. The rearrangement joins TRBV15 to TRBJ2-5; no reliable D call. Trimming took off 0 bases at V and 5 bases at J, with 7 bases between the two ends. The CDR3 consists of 13 residues. Germline V gene data show CDR1 as LNHNV and CDR2 as YYDKDF (reference sequence). The CDR3 is CATSRDTTETQYF. CDR3 nucleotide sequence: TGTGCCACCAGCAGAGATACGACGGAGACCCAGTACTTC.

This clonotype was detected a few times. V is TRBV2 and J is TRBJ1-6, with D maybe TRBD1 (5 bases). The germline CDR1 and CDR2 sequences are SNHLY and FYNNEI. This CDR3 region has 16 residues. V lost 0 bases and J lost 9, with 15 bases in between. The CDR3 is CASSEALGRQGSPLHF. The CDR3 DNA is TGTGCCAGCAGTGAAGCGCTTGGCCGGCAGGGTTCACCCCTCCACTTT.

This clonotype has ten or more counts. The chain links TRBV20-1 to TRBJ2-7; TRBD2 matches 9 bases. There are 13 residues in the CDR3. Trimming removed 5 bases from V and 5 bases from J; junction bases left unmatched: 7. Per the germline V gene, CDR1 is DFQATT and CDR2 is SNEGSKA (reference sequence). The CDR3 DNA is TGCAGTGCTTTAGCGGGAGTCACGCACGAGCAGTACTTC. Its translation is CSALAGVTHEQYF.

This clonotype was detected a few times. The chain employs TRBV7-9 and TRBJ2-7, with 9 bases identical to TRBD2. The CDR3 sequence is 15 residues long. Germline CDR1 and CDR2: SEHNR and FQNEAQ (reference sequence). The trim removed 2 bases at V and 5 bases at J, leaving 7 bases unmatched. CDR3 DNA: TGTGCCAGCAGCTTACTAGCGGGACTTGTCAACGAGCAGTACTTC. The encoded protein is CASSLLAGLVNEQYF.

The table lists this clonotype with many counts. The chain combines TRBV7-8 with TRBJ2-1; 10 bases are a match to TRBD2. The V and J ends lost 5 bases and 15 bases, in that order; junction bases with no gene match: 16. From germline, CDR1 is SGHVS and CDR2 FQNEAQ. The CDR3 is 15 residues long. The CDR3 bases are TGTGCCAGCAGCCAAGGGACTAGCGTCTCCTTCACCGGGTTCTTC. Translated, it gives CASSQGTSVSFTGFF.